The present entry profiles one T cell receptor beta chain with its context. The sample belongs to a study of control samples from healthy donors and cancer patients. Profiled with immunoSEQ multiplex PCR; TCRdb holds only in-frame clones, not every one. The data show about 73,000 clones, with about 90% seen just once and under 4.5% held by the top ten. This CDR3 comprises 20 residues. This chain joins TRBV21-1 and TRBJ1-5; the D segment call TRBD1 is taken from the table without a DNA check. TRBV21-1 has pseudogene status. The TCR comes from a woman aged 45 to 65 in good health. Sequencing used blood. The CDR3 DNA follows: TGTGCCAGCAGCACCCGGACAGGGGGCGAAGGGGCGATAGTGGGTCAGCCCCAGCATTTT. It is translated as CASSTRTGGEGAIVGQPQHF.